This T cell receptor (beta chain) was sequenced in a study of T-cell reconstitution after alpha-beta-depleted transplantation in children. For TCRbeta, the library was prepared with unique molecular identifiers. TCRdb processed the PCR reads anew with MiXCR; each CDR3 protein has one entry. This table has roughly 300,000 distinct CDR3 sequences, 9.9% appearing once. CDR3 length: 14 residues. Trimming removed 0 bases at V and 2 bases at J, with 5 bases between. Germline V gene lookup returns CDR1 ENHRY and CDR2 SYGVKD. This receptor was taken from a human donor who donated a stem cell graft to a child with SCID. V is TRBV10-3 and J is TRBJ1-5; unclear D gene. The sequencing here drew on PBMCs from the stem cell graft donor, taken from the stem cell graft. The CDR3, as DNA: TGTGCCATCAGTGAGTCTTCTGGCAATCAGCCCCAGCATTTT. Translated: CAISESSGNQPQHF.